Sequencing of this TCR beta chain was carried out in a study of regulatory T cells in long-lasting Graves disease. As for the study in general: For a period under 3 months, newly diagnosed Graves' patients had taken antithyroid drugs. The study, taken as a whole, reports: TCR diversity was lower in persistent Graves' patients (versus newly diagnosed ones).

A remark on this clonotype: Its cognate antigen is unknown.

Sequencing libraries for TCR beta were prepared with iRepertoire HTBI primers and Arm-PCR of CDR3 regions. TCRdb processed the multiplex PCR reads anew with MiXCR; each CDR3 protein has one entry. This sample has 550,000 to 650,000 distinct CDR3 sequences, with more than 15% found just once. Time point in this sample: newly diagnosed GD, antithyroid drugs for less than 3 months. Isolated PBMC RNA provided the starting material for the TCR library. The data were also submitted as part of a second study, on T cells in Graves' hyperthyroidism and ophthalmopathy. That investigation notes: In the first-round RT-PCR of the TCR CDR3, the HTBI primer set was used.

Sequenced material: peripheral blood mononuclear cells (PBMCs), taken at new diagnosis, from a patient treated with antithyroid drugs. The sequence was collected from a man in his late teens or twenties with Graves disease.

The CDR3 is CASSPPLVGETQYF. The CDR3 DNA sequence: TGTGCCAGCAGCCCCCCCCTGGTGGGAGAGACCCAGTACTTC. V gene TRBV7-8 combines with J gene TRBJ2-5; D is ambiguous. V dropped 5 bases and J dropped 4 bases, with 14 bases sitting between them. This CDR3 has 14 residues. The V gene's germline CDR1 is SGHVS and CDR2 FQNEAQ.